This passage covers 5 T cell receptor beta chains from one sample sequenced in a study of human T cells and chemical hapten exposure. Each CDR3 protein gets one entry after TCRdb re-called the RACE reads with MiXCR. This table has 100,000 or so distinct CDR3 sequences, under 40% appearing once. As to time point: patch test 3, about 24 weeks after DPC sensitization. The treatment here: therapeutic diphenylcyclopropenone sensitization with weekly scalp DPC. The material was whole blood, obtained in connection with sensitization to the hapten diphenylcyclopropenone (DPC). The source is a man aged 35-49 years with alopecia areata. Some clones in this sample may be carry-over from other donors' samples.

This clonotype has more than one count but fewer than ten. This chain links TRBV7-9 with TRBJ2-7; TRBD2 agrees at 9 bases. The CDR3 has 16 residues. CDR1 and CDR2 from the germline V gene are SEHNR and FQNEAQ (reference sequence). J was trimmed by 1 base and V by 2 bases; bases with no gene match: 6. CDR3 sequence reads: CASSLIGTSRSYEQYF. CDR3 sequence (DNA): TGTGCCAGCAGCTTAATAGGGACTAGCAGGTCCTACGAGCAGTACTTC.

The chain couples TRBV7-2 to TRBJ2-3; D is perhaps TRBD2 (7 bases). CDR1 and CDR2 from the germline V gene are SGHTA and FQGNSA. With 2 bases removed from V and 1 base from J, the gap between germline ends came to 16 bases. There are 17 residues in the CDR3. This CDR3 is CASSLRGGRPGTDTQYF. In DNA form, the CDR3 reads TGTGCCAGCAGCTTAAGGGGGGGCCGCCCTGGCACAGATACGCAGTATTTT.

CDR3 sequence reads: CSGWHGRAYEQYF. Written as DNA, the CDR3 is TGCAGTGGCTGGCACGGGAGGGCCTACGAGCAGTACTTC. V usage is TRBV20-1 and J usage is TRBJ2-7; 8 positions agree with TRBD2. This CDR3 comprises 13 residues. Germline V gives CDR1 DFQATT, CDR2 SNEGSKA (reference sequence). Trimming cost V 7 bases and J 2 bases; bases outside gene matches: 7.

This chain uses TRBV28 with TRBJ2-5; D perhaps matches TRBD2 (6 bases). This CDR3 has 14 amino acids. Per germline, CDR1 MDHEN and CDR2 SYDVKM. V lost 6 bases and J lost 2, with 13 bases in between. In nucleotides, the CDR3 is TGTGCCAGCAGAACAAGGGACTTTCAAGAGACCCAGTACTTC. Protein sequence: CASRTRDFQETQYF.

This clonotype was seen a few times. The J gene is TRBJ1-2, the V gene TRBV28, with 7 nucleotides matching TRBD1. Trimming cost V 6 bases and J 4 bases; bases outside gene matches: 5. There are 13 residues in the CDR3. Germline CDR1 is MDHEN and CDR2 is SYDVKM. The CDR3 DNA is TGTGCCAGCAGGTCGACAGGGATCTATGGCTACACCTTC. The encoded protein is CASRSTGIYGYTF.